A selection of T cell receptor beta chains follows, all from one sample in a study of CD8+CD57+ T cells in acquired aplastic anemia. TCRdb reprocessed the reads via MiXCR and lists one record per CDR3 protein. The sample has 150,000 or so distinct CDR3 sequences, 60% to 70% seen once. Sequencing used sorted CD4+, CD8+, or CD8+CD57+ T cells (not recorded which) from PBMCs. These receptors originate from a human donor in good health. The CDR3 runs from the conserved cysteine through the conserved F or W. Each record gives: V gene, J gene, D gene, clone size, CDR3 DNA, CDR3 protein. The D gene is left open where the match is weak. The size of a clone is reported for some rows only, either as once, few or many, or as a class for expanded clones.

TRBV7-2	TRBJ2-1	-	few	TGCGCCAGCAGTGAGTCGAACTGGAGAAGCCTACGCAATGAGCAGTTCTTC	CASSESNWRSLRNEQFF
TRBV7-3	TRBJ2-1	TRBD2	-	TGTGCCAGCAGCTTACTGGCGGGGGGGCTGGTTAATGAGCAGTTCTTC	CASSLLAGGLVNEQFF
TRBV7-9	TRBJ2-3	-	-	TGTGCCTCGGGGCGTGCAGATACGCAGTATTTT	CASGRADTQYF
TRBV5-4	TRBJ1-1	TRBD1	-	TGTGCCAGCAGCTTGGTGCGGGACAGGGGGCGCAGAGACCCACACACTGAAGCTTTCTTT	CASSLVRDRGRRDPHTEAFF
TRBV7-2	TRBJ1-1	-	few	TGTGCCAGCAGCTCCAATAGAAACATGAACACTGAAGCTTTCTTT	CASSSNRNMNTEAFF
TRBV20-1	TRBJ1-2	-	few	TGCAGTGCCCCTGAACCGTATGGCTACACCTTC	CSAPEPYGYTF
TRBV2	TRBJ1-6	TRBD1	-	TGTGCCAGCAGTCAGACAGGGTCGCCCCTCCACTTT	CASSQTGSPLHF
TRBV29-1	TRBJ2-7	-	few	TGCAGCTTTGACGTAGGTGAGTGCTACGAGCAGTACTTC	CSFDVGECYEQYF
TRBV25-1	TRBJ2-7	TRBD1	-	TGTGCCAGCAGTTTTGGACAGGCCGACGAGCAGTACTTC	CASSFGQADEQYF
TRBV19	TRBJ2-1	TRBD2	many	TGTGCTTCCAACCCGGGGGGGGGGTACAATGAGCAGTTCTTC	CASNPGGGYNEQFF
TRBV20-1	TRBJ2-7	-	few	TGCAGTGCTAGACCCGGGGAAGTCGAGCAGTACTTC	CSARPGEVEQYF
TRBV20-1	TRBJ2-3	TRBD2	-	TGCAGTGCTAGAGGTTCCCTTGCTGCGGCCATAGCGGGAGAATTCACAGATACGCAGTATTTT	CSARGSLAAAIAGEFTDTQYF
TRBV10-3	TRBJ1-6	TRBD1	-	TGTGCCATCAGTAATCCTACCCCAGGGTGGGACAGCTATTCACCCCTCCACTTT	CAISNPTPGWDSYSPLHF
TRBV15	TRBJ1-1	-	-	TGTGCCACCACCGTGGACAGGAACACTGAAGCTTTCTTT	CATTVDRNTEAFF
TRBV29-1	TRBJ2-1	TRBD2	many	TGCAGCGTCCGATCGGGAGGGGGGCCCTACAATGAGCAGTTCTTC	CSVRSGGGPYNEQFF
TRBV7-8	TRBJ1-3	-	-	TGTGCCAGCAGCTTATATCGAGCGGTGTCTGACGGAAACACCATATATTTT	CASSLYRAVSDGNTIYF
TRBV5-5	TRBJ2-7	-	many	TGTGCCAGCAGCTTGGTCCGGGGTACCTACGAGCAGTACTTC	CASSLVRGTYEQYF
TRBV19	TRBJ2-1	TRBD2	many	TGTGCCAGTAGTATGGACCGTGGGCTAGCGGGACTGAATGAGCAGTTCTTC	CASSMDRGLAGLNEQFF
TRBV28	TRBJ1-1	-	-	TGTGCCAGCAGTTTTTCCCCCACTTTGAACACTGAAGCTTTCTTT	CASSFSPTLNTEAFF
TRBV13	TRBJ1-2	-	-	TGTGCCAGCAGCTTAGGTTTCGGGGCTAACTATGGCTACACCTTC	CASSLGFGANYGYTF
TRBV19	TRBJ2-2	TRBD2	-	TGTGCCAGTACACGGCTAGCGGGGACCGGGGAGCTGTTTTTT	CASTRLAGTGELFF
TRBV7-9	TRBJ2-7	-	-	TGTGCCAGCAGCCCGAACAGTTCCTACGAGCAGTACTTC	CASSPNSSYEQYF
TRBV29-1	TRBJ1-1	-	-	TGCAGCGCCAGGGGCCTGAACACTGAAGCTTTCTTT	CSARGLNTEAFF
TRBV20-1	TRBJ2-5	-	few	TGCAGTGCTTCGGGCAGGGCTTGGGAGACCCAGTACTTC	CSASGRAWETQYF
TRBV25-1	TRBJ2-6	TRBD1	-	TGTGCCAGCAGTGAATACCCCGGGACAGGGCTCTCTGGGGCCAACGTCCTGACTTTC	CASSEYPGTGLSGANVLTF
TRBV29-1	TRBJ1-5	-	-	TGCAGCGTTGCACTGCTGGCAGGCAACAATCAGCCCCAGCATTTT	CSVALLAGNNQPQHF
TRBV6-5	TRBJ2-7	TRBD2	few	TGTGCCAGCAGTGCCGGACTAGACTACGAGCAGTACTTC	CASSAGLDYEQYF
TRBV25-1	TRBJ2-7	-	-	TGTGCCAGCAGTGGGATCACAGGGGGGGACAGCTCCTACGAGCAGTACTTC	CASSGITGGDSSYEQYF
TRBV19	TRBJ1-1	TRBD1	-	TGTGCCAGTAGTAGCGGGACAGGGAGGACTGAAGCTTTCTTT	CASSSGTGRTEAFF
TRBV7-2	TRBJ2-5	-	-	TGTGCCAGCAGCTTGATTCGTCAGGTTCGAGAGACCCAGTACTTC	CASSLIRQVRETQYF
TRBV15	TRBJ2-7	TRBD2	many	TGTGCCACCAGCAGAGAGGTTGCTGGAGCGGGAGGAAGGTACGAGCAGTACTTC	CATSREVAGAGGRYEQYF
TRBV19	TRBJ1-1	-	-	TGTGCCAGTAGTATCCGGGGAGGGGGTGAAGCTTTCTTT	CASSIRGGGEAFF
TRBV5-8	TRBJ1-1	-	many	TGTGCCAGCAGACCCACAGAGAACACTGAAGCTTTCTTT	CASRPTENTEAFF